These 30 T cell receptor beta chains share one sample of origin, sequenced in a study of regulatory T cells in long-lasting Graves disease. The TCR beta library used iRepertoire HTBI primers with Arm-PCR amplification of CDR3. From the multiplex PCR reads, TCRdb called clonotypes with MiXCR, one entry per CDR3 protein. This table has 550,000 to 650,000 distinct CDR3 sequences, around 16% appearing once. Time point meaning: newly diagnosed GD, antithyroid drugs for less than 3 months. RNA isolated from PBMCs was used to make the TCR library. These data were also filed under a second study, of T cells in Graves' hyperthyroidism and ophthalmopathy.

The specimen comprised peripheral blood mononuclear cells (PBMCs), sampled at new diagnosis, from a patient treated with antithyroid drugs. The receptors shown here come from a man aged 18 to 30 with Graves disease.

The V call is TRBV5-5, the J call TRBJ2-7, with 12 bases matching TRBD1. The germline V gene encodes CDR1 SGHKS and CDR2 YYEKEE (reference sequence). There are 18 residues in the CDR3. With V trimmed by 1 base and J by 3 bases, 11 bases remained unmatched. Here the CDR3 DNA reads TGTGCCAGCAGCTTGTTTATGTCGGGACAGGGGGCAGGCTACGAGCAGTACTTC. This translates into CASSLFMSGQGAGYEQYF.

The CDR3 nucleotides are TGCAGTGCAACCATACCCCAAGGGGGCCCCTACGAGCAGTACTTC. Its protein product is CSATIPQGGPYEQYF. The chain has TRBV20-1 and TRBJ2-7, with TRBD1 identical over 7 bases. Germline V gene lookup returns CDR1 DFQATT and CDR2 SNEGSKA (reference sequence). Unmatched junction bases numbered 13, after V lost 6 bases and J lost 2 bases. The CDR3 consists of 15 residues.

This chain joins TRBV28 and TRBJ1-5; possibly TRBD1 for D (5 bases). CDR3 length: 14 amino acids. V was pared by 11 bases and J by 5 bases, with 19 bases between. Germline V lookup: CDR1 MDHEN, CDR2 SYDVKM. CDR3 region: CAGKSRGEYQPQHF. The CDR3 DNA sequence: TGTGCCGGCAAGTCGCGGGGGGAGTATCAGCCCCAGCATTTT.

Only a few counts were recorded for this clonotype. This chain connects TRBV6-1 to TRBJ2-2; unclear D gene. The CDR3 extends over 13 amino acids. The V gene's germline CDR1 is MNHNS and CDR2 SASEGT. The ends were cut back, 1 base at V and 6 bases at J, with 6 bases in the middle. CDR3 protein: CASSEEGPGELFF. In nucleotides, the CDR3 is TGTGCCAGCAGTGAAGAAGGCCCCGGGGAGCTGTTTTTT.

In its sample, this clonotype was seen many times. This chain uses TRBV9 with TRBJ2-1; D is unclear. Germline lookup yields CDR1 SGDLS and CDR2 YYNGEE. Trimming stripped 2 bases from V and 0 bases from J, with 9 bases between. The CDR3 is 15 residues long. The chain's CDR3 is CASSVGWSSYNEQFF. The CDR3 DNA reads TGTGCCAGCAGCGTGGGCTGGAGCTCCTACAATGAGCAGTTCTTC.

V gene TRBV11-2 combines with J gene TRBJ1-5; no clear D gene. Per germline, CDR1 SGHAT and CDR2 FQNNGV. Trimming shortened V by 6 bases and J by 5 bases, and 11 bases separated the two germline ends. The CDR3 runs to 13 residues. Here the CDR3 DNA reads TGTGCCAGCAGTTACAAGGATGATCAGCCCCAGCATTTT. Its translation is CASSYKDDQPQHF. Full variable domain (remainder filled in from reference TRBV11-2 and TRBJ1-5): EAGVAQSPRYKIIEKRQSVAFWCNPISGHATLYWYQQILGQGPKLLIQFQNNGVVDDSQLPKDRFSAERLKGVDSTLKIQPAKLEDSAVYLCASSYKDDQPQHFGDGTRLSIL.

The V call is TRBV7-9, the J call TRBJ2-7; 13 bases agree with TRBD2. The trim removed 3 bases at V and 5 bases at J, leaving 13 bases unmatched. CDR1 is SEHNR, CDR2 FQNEAQ, per germline (reference sequence). This CDR3 contains 18 residues. CDR3 sequence (DNA): TGTGCCAGCAGCTTTGGACTAGCGGGAGCCATTGGTCTAGACGAGCAGTACTTC. Translating gives CASSFGLAGAIGLDEQYF.

This clonotype has just a few counts. The rearrangement uses TRBV13 and TRBJ2-7, with D possibly matching TRBD2 (5 bases). CDR1 and CDR2 from the germline V gene are PRHDT and FYEKMQ (reference sequence). Trimming stripped 5 bases from V and 5 bases from J, with 13 bases between. This CDR3 has 13 amino acids. The CDR3 DNA follows: TGTGCCAGCAGCCTCGAGCGGATGGACGAGCAGTACTTC. The encoded protein is CASSLERMDEQYF. Full variable domain (missing parts from reference TRBV13 and TRBJ2-7): AAGVIQSPRHLIKEKRETATLKCYPIPRHDTVYWYQQGPGQDPQFLISFYEKMQSDKGSIPDRFSAQQFSDYHSELNMSSLELGDSALYFCASSLERMDEQYFGPGTRLTVT.

The chain is built from TRBV30 and TRBJ1-1; unclear D gene. The V and J ends lost 4 bases and 1 base respectively, with 7 bases between them. The germline V gene has CDR1 GTSNPN and CDR2 SVGIG (reference sequence). This CDR3 is 12 amino acids long. The CDR3 loop is CAWIRENTEAFF. CDR3 coding DNA: TGTGCCTGGATTCGGGAGAACACTGAAGCTTTCTTT.

This clonotype was seen more than once but under ten times. The V call is TRBV5-6, the J call TRBJ2-7; D is perhaps TRBD1 or TRBD2 (5 bases each). From germline, CDR1 is SGHDT and CDR2 YYEEEE. The ends were cut back, 4 bases at V and 4 bases at J, with 12 bases in the middle. The CDR3 is 13 residues long. As DNA, the CDR3 is TGTGCCAGCAGCCGAGGGGTCGGGTACGAGCAGTACTTC. Protein sequence: CASSRGVGYEQYF. The variable domain in full, completed from reference TRBV5-6 and TRBJ2-7, reads DAGVTQSPTHLIKTRGQQVTLRCSPKSGHDTVSWYQQALGQGPQFIFQYYEEEERQRGNFPDRFSGHQFPNYSSELNVNALLLGDSALYLCASSRGVGYEQYFGPGTRLTVT.

This clonotype appeared many times. This chain connects TRBV12-3 or TRBV12-4 to TRBJ2-7, with 14 bases lining up with TRBD2. CDR3 length: 15 amino acids. The V and J ends lost 5 bases and 5 bases, in that order; junction bases with no gene match: 5. The CDR3 spells CASSGTSGRADEQYF. The DNA for the CDR3 is TGTGCCAGCAGTGGGACTAGCGGGAGAGCGGACGAGCAGTACTTC.

This clonotype was seen only a few times. The germline gene is not matched at one end of the junction; a read error may be the cause. The chain couples TRBV4-1 to TRBJ2-1; the match to TRBD2 covers 16 bases. The CDR3 totals 19 residues. Germline CDR1 and CDR2: MGHRA and YSYEKL. The CDR3 region has the DNA TGTGCCAGCAGCCAAGCTGGGACTAGCGGGAGGGCCGTGATAAATGAGCAGTTCTTC. It codes for CASSQAGTSGRAVINEQFF.

This clonotype was counted ten times or more. The CDR3 sequence: CASSFLERSGSYEQYF. As DNA, the CDR3 is TGTGCCAGCAGCTTTCTGGAGAGGAGCGGGTCCTACGAGCAGTACTTC. This chain joins TRBV7-6 and TRBJ2-7; D is perhaps TRBD2 (6 bases). This CDR3 has 16 residues. CDR1 and CDR2 from the germline V gene are SGHVS and FNYEAQ. V lost 3 bases and J 1 base, leaving 16 bases between the germline ends.

The J gene is TRBJ2-3, the V gene TRBV12-3 or TRBV12-4, with 7 bases fitting TRBD2. The ends lost 3 bases at V and 1 base at J; junction bases unmatched: 19. The CDR3 is 20 amino acids. The CDR3 nucleotides are TGTGCCAGCAGTTTTCCCCTGGATCTAGCGGTAGGGAAGGGCACAGATACGCAGTATTTT. Encoded protein: CASSFPLDLAVGKGTDTQYF.

This clonotype came up many times. The chain combines TRBV2 with TRBJ2-7, with 9 bases matching TRBD1. This CDR3 contains 14 residues. The junction had 6 bases not matched to a gene; V was cut back by 5 bases and J by 4 bases. Germline loops: CDR1 SNHLY, CDR2 FYNNEI. The CDR3 DNA sequence: TGTGCCAGCAGTAAGGACAGGGGTTCGTACGAGCAGTACTTC. Its protein is CASSKDRGSYEQYF.

This clonotype was counted many times. The rearrangement links TRBV20-1 to TRBJ1-5; TRBD1 might be the D (5 bases). The ends were cut back, 6 bases at V and 0 bases at J, with 15 bases in the middle. CDR1 is DFQATT and CDR2 is SNEGSKA in the germline V gene (reference sequence). This CDR3 contains 15 residues. This chain's CDR3 is CSALSGTASNQPQHF. The DNA of the CDR3 is TGCAGTGCCCTATCCGGGACGGCTAGCAATCAGCCCCAGCATTTT.

This clonotype was seen a handful of times. The chain couples TRBV24-1 to TRBJ2-2, with D maybe TRBD1 (7 bases). There are 16 residues in the CDR3. V was clipped by 2 bases and J by 3 bases, with 12 bases between them. In germline, CDR1 is KGHDR, CDR2 SFDVKD. CDR3 region: CATSDSSRGDTGELFF. In nucleotides, the CDR3 is TGTGCCACCAGTGATTCGAGCAGGGGGGACACCGGGGAGCTGTTTTTT.

Details on this clonotype: This clone may be a read error of a much larger clone one base away. V is TRBV7-9 and J is TRBJ1-6; D uncertain. V lost 1 base and J 11 bases, leaving 15 bases between the germline ends. This CDR3 contains 15 residues. In germline, CDR1 is SEHNR, CDR2 FQNEAQ (reference sequence). DNA for the CDR3: TGTGCCAGCAGCTTAGAACATGGGGTTGTTCCACCCCTCCACTTT. It yields the protein CASSLEHGVVPPLHF. Filled out from reference TRBV7-9 and TRBJ1-6, the complete variable domain reads DTGVSQNPRHKITKRGQNVTFRCDPISEHNRLYWYRQTLGQGPEFLTYFQNEAQLEKSRLLSDRFSAERPKGSFSTLEIQRTEQGDSAMYLCASSLEHGVVPPLHFGNGTRLTVT.

This clonotype appeared many times. The chain carries TRBV6-5 and TRBJ2-7; 7 positions agree with TRBD2. Germline V gene lookup returns CDR1 MNHEY and CDR2 SVGAGI. V was pared by 0 bases and J by 1 base, with 6 bases of the junction left unmatched. This CDR3 is built from 16 residues. CDR3 sequence: CASSYSLASGSYEQYF. The CDR3 nucleotides are TGTGCCAGCAGTTACTCCCTAGCTAGCGGATCCTACGAGCAGTACTTC.

A few counts support this clonotype. The genes are TRBV9 and TRBJ2-7, with unresolved D. The germline gives CDR1 SGDLS, CDR2 YYNGEE. Between the trimmed V and J ends, which lost 0 bases and 1 base, there was a span of 8 bases. This CDR3 has 14 amino acids. CDR3 nucleotide sequence: TGTGCCAGCAGCGTAGGATACCGGTCCTACGAGCAGTACTTC. Protein product: CASSVGYRSYEQYF.

This clonotype was counted many times. V gene TRBV6-2 or TRBV6-3 combines with J gene TRBJ1-2; D ambiguous. Trimming took off 7 bases at V and 1 base at J, with 19 bases between the two ends. This CDR3 comprises 16 residues. The germline gives CDR1 MNHEY, CDR2 SVGEGT. CDR3 in amino acids: CASTPIAGGLNYGYTF. In DNA form, the CDR3 reads TGTGCCAGCACACCAATAGCGGGAGGTCTTAACTATGGCTACACCTTC.

The V and J genes are TRBV12-3 or TRBV12-4 and TRBJ1-2, with D hard to call. V dropped 6 bases and J dropped 5 bases, with 13 bases sitting between them. This CDR3 is 13 amino acids long. CDR3 DNA: TGTGCCAGCAGCATATCAGGAACTTATGGCTACACCTTC. As protein: CASSISGTYGYTF.

This clonotype was observed at least ten times. This chain connects TRBV18 to TRBJ1-5, with TRBD1 matching 8 bases. This CDR3 has 15 amino acids. CDR1 and CDR2 (germline): KGHSH, LQKENI. The trim removed 3 bases at V and 0 bases at J, leaving 1 base unmatched. The CDR3 spells CASSPQGASNQPQHF. In DNA form, the CDR3 reads TGTGCCAGCTCACCGCAGGGGGCTAGCAATCAGCCCCAGCATTTT. The full variable domain, rest sourced from reference TRBV18 and TRBJ1-5, is NAGVMQNPRHLVRRRGQEARLRCSPMKGHSHVYWYRQLPEEGLKFMVYLQKENIIDESGMPKERFSAEFPKEGPSILRIQQVVRGDSAAYFCASSPQGASNQPQHFGDGTRLSIL.

This clonotype came up a few times. The chain couples TRBV9 to TRBJ1-6; 8 bases are a match to TRBD1. This CDR3 has 15 amino acids. J was trimmed by 7 bases and V by 2 bases; bases with no gene match: 5. CDR1 and CDR2 from the germline V gene are SGDLS and YYNGEE. This chain's CDR3 is CASSVGTGHNSPLHF. CDR3 nucleotide sequence: TGTGCCAGCAGCGTCGGGACAGGTCACAATTCACCCCTCCACTTT.

This clonotype has only a few counts. The chain employs TRBV7-9 and TRBJ2-4, with D perhaps matching TRBD2 (5 bases). The CDR3 runs to 15 residues. CDR1 and CDR2 from the germline V gene are SEHNR and FQNEAQ (reference sequence). The V gene lost 3 bases and the J gene lost 2 bases, with 11 bases spanning the gap. The CDR3 nucleotides are TGTGCCAGCAGCTTCGCGAGCGGTACCAAAAACATTCAGTACTTC. This codes for CASSFASGTKNIQYF.

The chain employs TRBV7-6 and TRBJ1-1; D remains ambiguous. The CDR3 has 16 amino acids. Germline assignment: CDR1 SGHVS and CDR2 FNYEAQ. The V and J ends lost 1 base and 0 bases respectively, with 12 bases between them. The CDR3, as DNA: TGTGCCAGCAGCTTAGGGCCCCGGCAGTTGAACACTGAAGCTTTCTTT. Residues: CASSLGPRQLNTEAFF.

Details on this clonotype: This likely stems from a read error, as it lies one base from a far larger clone. The CDR3 protein is CASSLGSGRFEQYF. CDR3 DNA sequence: TGTGCCAGCAGCTTGGGTAGCGGGAGGTTTGAGCAGTACTTC. V gene TRBV11-3 combines with J gene TRBJ2-7, with 10 bases identical to TRBD2. CDR1 SGHNT and CDR2 YENEEA come from the germline V gene. CDR3 length: 14 residues. V trimming: 3 bases; J trimming: 7 bases; junction bases outside the gene matches: 6.

This clonotype was observed a few times. The J gene is TRBJ2-7, the V gene TRBV6-2 or TRBV6-3, with D possibly TRBD2 on 5 matching bases. Germline assignment: CDR1 MNHEY and CDR2 SVGEGT. The CDR3 length is 14 residues. The V gene lost 0 bases and the J gene lost 3 bases, with 9 bases spanning the gap. CDR3 nucleotides: TGTGCCAGCAGTTACTCGGGTAGCGACTACGAGCAGTACTTC. Translated, it gives CASSYSGSDYEQYF.

On this clonotype: This CDR3 fails to terminate in the conserved phenylalanine or tryptophan, so it likely reflects a read error. J is TRBJ1-5 and V is TRBV12-3 or TRBV12-4; unclear D gene. The V and J ends lost 5 bases and 7 bases respectively, with 15 bases between them. The CDR3 is 14 amino acids. This CDR3 reads CASSPTLPGQPQHS. The CDR3 coding sequence is TGTGCCAGCAGTCCTACCCTCCCGGGGCAGCCCCAGCATTCT.

This clonotype occurred many times. The chain links TRBV19 to TRBJ2-5; D unresolved. The germline V and J ends were trimmed by 3 bases and 2 bases, with 16 bases remaining between them. Germline CDR1 reads LNHDA; CDR2 reads SQIVND (reference sequence). The CDR3 spans 16 residues. The CDR3 DNA reads as TGTGCCAGTAGTATTGGCAGGAGCTATGGACAAGAGACCCAGTACTTC. This encodes CASSIGRSYGQETQYF.